The next 4 T cell receptor beta chains were all read from a single sample in a study of T cell repertoires in cytomegalovirus infection. Each CDR3 protein is one row after TCRdb ran MiXCR on the reads. The sample records 150,000 to 200,000 distinct CDR3 sequences, roughly 27% being singletons. Sequencing was performed on PBMCs. The source is a human donor in good health (CMV status not recorded). Some clones in this sample may be carry-over from other donors' samples.

The CDR3 protein is CASSERESSYNSPLHF. CDR3 in DNA: TGTGCCAGCAGTGAAAGGGAGAGCTCCTATAATTCACCCCTCCACTTT. The chain has TRBV25-1 and TRBJ1-6; D unclear. CDR3 size: 16 residues. V lost 2 bases and J 0 bases, leaving 8 bases between the germline ends. CDR1 is MGHDK, CDR2 SYGVNS, per germline.

The rearrangement uses TRBV6-2 or TRBV6-3 and TRBJ2-1; 13 bases are a match to TRBD2. CDR1 MNHEY and CDR2 SVGEGT come from the germline V gene. The CDR3 has 16 residues. V lost 7 bases and J lost 2; bases outside the gene matches: 5. Written as DNA, the CDR3 is TGTGCCAGCAAGGGACTAGCGGGAATTACCTACAATGAGCAGTTCTTC. This sequence encodes CASKGLAGITYNEQFF.

Only a few counts were recorded for this clonotype. This chain connects TRBV4-2 to TRBJ2-1; perhaps TRBD2 as D (6 bases). The CDR3 loop spans 14 amino acids. The germline V gene has CDR1 LGHNA and CDR2 YNFKEQ. Trimming stripped 2 bases from V and 4 bases from J, with 9 bases between. The CDR3 region is CASSQISGYNEQFF. CDR3 DNA: TGTGCCAGCAGCCAAATTAGCGGATACAATGAGCAGTTCTTC.

This clonotype was seen ten or more times. The rearrangement joins TRBV12-3 or TRBV12-4 to TRBJ2-3; the match to TRBD1 covers 8 bases. V gave up 4 bases and J gave up 0 bases; unmatched junction bases: 0. The CDR3 is 14 residues long. The CDR3: CASSWTGSTDTQYF. The CDR3 bases are TGTGCCAGCAGTTGGACAGGGAGCACAGATACGCAGTATTTT.